Listed below are T cell receptor beta chains from one sample, sequenced in a study of OX40 agonist ivuxolimab in advanced cancers. Generated by immunoSEQ multiplex PCR, the TCRdb table keeps only in-frame clones and is missing some. The table records about 53,000 clones, approximately 84% of them present only once. This sample comprised CD4+ or CD8+ T cells sorted from blood, obtained in a trial of the OX40 agonist ivuxolimab. The receptors derive from an adult with an advanced solid tumor such as melanoma, head and neck, liver or kidney cancer. Each CDR3 is given with its conserved first and last residue.

TRBV18	TRBJ2-7	CASSRGAGGSYEQYF
TRBV21-1	TRBJ1-5	CASSKAIGGFDCSNQPQHF
TRBV5-1	TRBJ2-1	CASSLADRAGVEQFF
TRBV6-6	TRBJ2-7	CASSSPSGSYEQYF
TRBV5-4	TRBJ1-2	CASSGRQGTYGYTF
TRBV10-3	TRBJ2-1	CAISDGDEYNEQFF
TRBV7-6	TRBJ1-1	CASSQSQGNVEAFF
TRBV7-8	TRBJ2-7	CASSPWGGNEQYF
TRBV4-1	TRBJ2-7	CASSLRQGGYEQYF
TRBV28	TRBJ2-1	CASSLRLPGQGTNEQFF
TRBV29-1	TRBJ2-7	CSGRDANVEQYF
TRBV7-9	TRBJ2-1	CASSLDGDEQFF
TRBV28	TRBJ1-1	CASSLRPGGGTEAFF
TRBV28	TRBJ2-7	CASSLFRGEQYF
TRBV7-8	TRBJ2-3	CASSLLRTGSDTQYF
TRBV30	TRBJ1-1	CARRWRENTEAFF
TRBV28	TRBJ2-5	CASSKWDTGETQYF
TRBV5-1	TRBJ2-2	CASSGTGANTGELFF
TRBV6-5	TRBJ1-2	CASSVTGDYGYTF
TRBV21-1	TRBJ2-1	CASSKNLAGFHNEQFF
TRBV2	TRBJ2-5	CASRVTETQYF
TRBV6-5	TRBJ1-1	CASSYSGTGAEAFF
TRBV28	TRBJ2-1	CASIRLAGVGDGEQFF
TRBV5-1	TRBJ2-1	CASSLAQSSYNEQFF
TRBV7-2	TRBJ1-2	CASSLHTSRYGYTF
TRBV12-5	TRBJ2-1	CASGSGRADHEQFF
TRBV6-4	TRBJ2-7	CASSELAGFLQYF
TRBV11-1	TRBJ2-6	CASSLLTGQVGANVLTF
TRBV6-5	TRBJ2-7	CASLRGTGGHEQYF
TRBV5-5	TRBJ1-2	CASSLGQAEAYGYTF
TRBV6-5	TRBJ1-3	CASSYSSGTGNTIYF
TRBV5-1	TRBJ2-2	CASSLDVSKAGELFF
TRBV7-3	TRBJ2-7	CASSLGRIGYEQYF
TRBV7-8	TRBJ2-2	CASSEVGTSLTGELFF
TRBV7-2	TRBJ2-3	CASSAQGRDTDTQYF
TRBV19	TRBJ1-2	CASSRHRNRDRYF
TRBV5-1	TRBJ2-7	CASSSRLAGVGYEQYF
TRBV7-9	TRBJ2-5	CASRHRGGETQYF
TRBV28	TRBJ1-2	CASSVDREDGYTF
TRBV11-2	TRBJ1-1	CASSLARNLDTEAFF
TRBV9	TRBJ1-3	CASTQTHSGNTIYF
TRBV5-4	TRBJ2-5	CASSLDRGKTQYF
TRBV5-1	TRBJ2-2	CASSLELGAGELFF
TRBV28	TRBJ2-1	CASNKPPGTANEQFF
TRBV14	TRBJ2-7	CASSQSFGGSSYEQYF
TRBV14	TRBJ1-1	CASSQYLGGSPEAFF
TRBV7-2	TRBJ2-7	CASSLEGSSGFYEQYF
TRBV19	TRBJ2-7	CASSGRGGQKTYEQYF
TRBV7-9	TRBJ2-3	CASSLLSSGTDTQYF
TRBV19	TRBJ1-5	CASSKQGNQPQHF
TRBV7-8	TRBJ1-2	CASRPSRSGYGYTF
TRBV14	TRBJ1-3	CASSQGTGAGNTIYF
TRBV5-4	TRBJ2-7	CASSSGRRGASYEQYF
TRBV6-5	TRBJ2-7	CASSLVRPYEQYF
TRBV9	TRBJ2-3	CASSALSGRYTDTQYF
TRBV5-1	TRBJ2-7	CASSLLAGSSYEQYF
TRBV4-3	TRBJ2-3	CASSQEPGTSGRADTQYF
TRBV2	TRBJ2-5	CASSILGVQETQYF
TRBV5-1	TRBJ2-5	CASSLSSAQETQYF
TRBV11-2	TRBJ2-2	CASSFLTGELFF